These 23 T cell receptor beta chains originate from one sample sequenced in a study of cytomegalovirus exposure and HLA in healthy donors. Primers for the PCR totalled 60 Vbeta and 13 Jbeta. The assay was immunoSEQ multiplex PCR, and TCRdb's table has in-frame clones only and misses some. The data hold about 150,000 clones, with around 63% observed a single time. Material for sequencing was PBMCs. These receptors were collected from a human donor in good health.

The chain is built from TRBV18 and TRBJ2-5; 10 nucleotides agree with TRBD2. The J segment lost 5 bases and the V segment lost 5 bases, leaving 8 bases of the junction unmatched. The germline CDR1 and CDR2 sequences are KGHSH and LQKENI. This CDR3 comprises 15 residues. This CDR3 is CASSGLLAGVETQYF. CDR3 nucleotide sequence: TGTGCCAGCTCAGGCCTCCTAGCGGGAGTGGAGACCCAGTACTTC. The variable domain in full, with the rest retrieved from reference TRBV18 and TRBJ2-5, is NAGVMQNPRHLVRRRGQEARLRCSPMKGHSHVYWYRQLPEEGLKFMVYLQKENIIDESGMPKERFSAEFPKEGPSILRIQQVVRGDSAAYFCASSGLLAGVETQYFGPGTRLLVL.

This rearrangement joins TRBV7-7 to TRBJ2-1; 7 nucleotides match TRBD2. CDR3 length: 14 residues. CDR1 and CDR2 from the germline V gene are SSHAT and FNYEAQ (reference sequence). V lost 7 bases and J lost 5; bases outside the gene matches: 8. Here the CDR3 reads CASTRGGSDNEQFF. The CDR3 nucleotides are TGTGCCAGCACCCGAGGCGGGAGCGACAATGAGCAGTTCTTC.

The gene calls are TRBV5-4 and TRBJ1-4; tentative D call: TRBD1 (5 bases). The CDR3 has 13 amino acids. CDR1 and CDR2 from the germline V gene are SGHNT and YYREEE (reference sequence). The V end lost 1 base, the J end lost 5 bases, and 6 bases lay between the germline ends. The CDR3 spells CASSLTGNEKLFF. The CDR3 region has the DNA TGTGCCAGCAGCTTGACAGGAAATGAAAAACTGTTTTTT.

This clone was recorded a few times. The rearrangement links TRBV10-3 to TRBJ1-3, with 7 bases matching TRBD1. The V gene end was trimmed by 8 bases and the J gene end by 0 bases; junction bases not matched to a gene: 7. In germline, CDR1 is ENHRY, CDR2 SYGVKD. The CDR3 contains 15 residues. The CDR3 loop reads CAIRDSRSSGNTIYF. CDR3 coding DNA: TGTGCCATCCGGGACAGCCGGTCCTCTGGAAACACCATATATTTT.

The chain employs TRBV4-3 and TRBJ1-5; TRBD1 matches at 7 bases. The CDR3 contains 14 residues. V trimming: 1 base; J trimming: 7 bases; junction bases outside the gene matches: 4. The germline V gene has CDR1 LGHNA and CDR2 YSLEER. The CDR3 sequence is CASSQVPGGQPQHF. CDR3 nucleotide sequence: TGCGCCAGCAGCCAAGTGCCAGGGGGGCAGCCCCAGCATTTT.

This clone was found a few times. This rearrangement joins TRBV5-4 to TRBJ1-4; D possibly corresponds to TRBD1 (6 bases). The CDR3 loop spans 12 amino acids. Trimming cost V 3 bases and J 8 bases, with 8 bases left between them. Per germline, CDR1 SGHNT and CDR2 YYREEE (reference sequence). The CDR3 protein is CASSSQGEKLFF. The CDR3 nucleotides are TGTGCCAGCAGCTCCCAGGGGGAAAAACTGTTTTTT. The full variable domain, completed using reference TRBV5-4 and TRBJ1-4, is ETGVTQSPTHLIKTRGQQVTLRCSSQSGHNTVSWYQQALGQGPQFIFQYYREEENGRGNFPPRFSGLQFPNYSSELNVNALELDDSALYLCASSSQGEKLFFGSGTQLSVL.

This clone was picked up one time. The J gene is TRBJ2-7, the V gene TRBV5-1, with TRBD1 matching 9 bases. The CDR3 covers 13 residues. The V gene's germline CDR1 is SGHRS and CDR2 YFSETQ. V gave up 5 bases and J gave up 6 bases; unmatched junction bases: 6. In nucleotides, the CDR3 is TGCGCCAGCAGACCGGGACAGGGATCCGAGCAGTACTTC. It specifies CASRPGQGSEQYF.

The chain recombines TRBV10-1 with TRBJ2-3; the match to TRBD2 covers 11 bases. The CDR3 is 16 amino acids. V gave up 6 bases and J gave up 0 bases; unmatched junction bases: 5. Germline-derived CDR1 and CDR2 are WNHNN and SYGVQD (reference sequence). The DNA of the CDR3 is TGCGCCAGCAGCCAGGGACTAGCGGCTAGCACAGATACGCAGTATTTT. This codes for CASSQGLAASTDTQYF.

The table lists this clone with a count of one. This chain links TRBV4-3 with TRBJ2-7; TRBD2 matches at 7 bases. This CDR3 spans 16 amino acids. The V gene's germline CDR1 is LGHNA and CDR2 YSLEER. Trimming cost V 0 bases and J 3 bases; bases outside gene matches: 8. CDR3 residues: CASSQDIGAGLYEQYF. In DNA, the CDR3 is TGCGCCAGCAGCCAAGATATCGGAGCGGGGCTCTACGAGCAGTACTTC.

This clone was counted only a few times. The rearrangement uses TRBV18 and TRBJ2-7; no clear D. The germline V gene encodes CDR1 KGHSH and CDR2 LQKENI. There are 14 residues in the CDR3. V was shortened by 2 bases and J by 6 bases, with 14 bases between the two germline ends. The CDR3 region has the DNA TGTGCCAGCTCACCATCTAGGAGCCCTCGCGAGCAGTACTTC. It yields the protein CASSPSRSPREQYF.

This chain joins TRBV9 and TRBJ2-2, with TRBD1 identical over 7 bases. This CDR3 is 17 amino acids long. From germline, CDR1 is SGDLS and CDR2 YYNGEE. Trimming at V came to 0 bases and at J to 4 bases, leaving 9 bases not matched to a gene. CDR3 region: CASSVGEGAAGTGELFF. The CDR3, as DNA: TGTGCCAGCAGCGTAGGAGAGGGGGCGGCGGGCACCGGGGAGCTGTTTTTT.

The chain combines TRBV11-3 with TRBJ1-1; D not resolved. CDR3 size: 13 residues. Trimming shortened V by 4 bases and J by 1 base, and 7 bases separated the two germline ends. Germline values: CDR1 SGHNT, CDR2 YENEEA. CDR3 sequence reads: CASSSRQNTEAFF. The CDR3 nucleotides are TGTGCCAGCAGCTCCCGACAGAACACTGAAGCTTTCTTT.

J is TRBJ1-1 and V is TRBV5-1; 7 bases line up with TRBD1. The germline CDR1 and CDR2 sequences are SGHRS and YFSETQ. Trimming removed 7 bases from V and 4 bases from J; junction bases left unmatched: 10. This CDR3 spans 14 amino acids. CDR3 nucleotide sequence: TGCGCCAGCGGGGACAGACCCGCGTCCACTGAAGCTTTCTTT. Amino acid sequence: CASGDRPASTEAFF.

CDR3 sequence reads: CASSLGGLAVTGELFF. Here the CDR3 DNA reads TGTGCCAGCAGCTTAGGGGGACTAGCGGTTACCGGGGAGCTGTTTTTT. V usage is TRBV7-8 and J usage is TRBJ2-2; 11 bases line up with TRBD2. Germline CDR1 is SGHVS and CDR2 is FQNEAQ. This CDR3 is 16 amino acids long. Trimming removed 1 base from V and 5 bases from J; junction bases left unmatched: 3. The variable domain in full, with the rest retrieved from reference TRBV7-8 and TRBJ2-2, is GAGVSQSPRYKVAKRGQDVALRCDPISGHVSLFWYQQALGQGPEFLTYFQNEAQLDKSGLPSDRFFAERPEGSVSTLKIQRTQQEDSAVYLCASSLGGLAVTGELFFGEGSRLTVL.

This clone has a handful of counts. The chain links TRBV10-3 to TRBJ2-7, with 8 bases matching TRBD1. CDR3 size: 14 residues. Trimming removed 2 bases from V and 10 bases from J; junction bases left unmatched: 10. CDR1 and CDR2 from the germline V gene are ENHRY and SYGVKD. The CDR3 DNA is TGTGCCATCAGTGAGCCGGACAGGGTGTTAGTTCAGTACTTC. Protein: CAISEPDRVLVQYF.

The J gene is TRBJ2-1, the V gene TRBV4-1; 13 bases are a match to TRBD2. V shed 1 base and J 5 bases; nucleotides not matched to a gene: 8. The CDR3 consists of 18 residues. Germline CDR1 MGHRA, CDR2 YSYEKL. This CDR3 is CASSQGRGLAGFDNEQFF. The CDR3 DNA reads TGCGCCAGCAGCCAAGGAAGGGGACTAGCGGGATTTGACAATGAGCAGTTCTTC.

This clone was seen only a few times. The rearrangement joins TRBV7-6 to TRBJ2-7; 8 bases align to TRBD1. The germline CDR1 and CDR2 sequences are SGHVS and FNYEAQ. The V gene end was trimmed by 5 bases and the J gene end by 0 bases; junction bases not matched to a gene: 9. The CDR3 contains 16 residues. The CDR3 DNA is TGTGCCAGCAGCCCCAGGGACAGGTCATTCTCCTACGAGCAGTACTTC. Amino acid sequence: CASSPRDRSFSYEQYF.

Turning to this clone: This sample also contains other DNA sequences that code for the same CDR3. The CDR3 sequence: CASTQGGNTEAFF. CDR3 in DNA: TGTGCCAGCACCCAGGGGGGGAACACTGAAGCTTTCTTT. V is TRBV28 and J is TRBJ1-1, with 7 positions matching TRBD1. Germline V CDR1 and CDR2: MDHEN, SYDVKM. The CDR3 runs to 13 residues. V was clipped by 7 bases and J by 1 base; unmatched bases: 3. Combining the CDR3 with reference TRBV28 and TRBJ1-1 gives the whole variable domain DVKVTQSSRYLVKRTGEKVFLECVQDMDHENMFWYRQDPGLGLRLIYFSYDVKMKEKGDIPEGYSVSREKKERFSLILESASTNQTSMYLCASTQGGNTEAFFGQGTRLTVV.

This clone was recorded a few times. CDR3 protein: CASSLRGASSYEQYF. DNA for the CDR3: TGTGCCAGCAGCCTACGGGGGGCCAGCTCCTACGAGCAGTACTTC. The chain recombines TRBV27 with TRBJ2-7; possibly TRBD2 for D (7 bases). Deletions cut 6 bases from V and 0 bases from J, with 15 bases between. The CDR3 contains 15 residues. Germline V gene lookup returns CDR1 MNHEY and CDR2 SMNVEV (reference sequence).

CDR3 protein: CASSLGGTSGRPGDEQFF. The CDR3 region has the DNA TGCGCCAGCAGCTTGGGAGGGACTAGCGGGAGACCCGGGGATGAGCAGTTCTTC. The chain is built from TRBV5-1 and TRBJ2-1; TRBD2 agrees at 14 bases. Looked up from germline, CDR1 is SGHRS and CDR2 is YFSETQ. The CDR3 totals 18 residues. After removal of 0 bases from V and 8 bases from J, the junction contained 10 bases not matched to a gene.

V and J are TRBV15 and TRBJ1-5; 7 nucleotides match TRBD1. The CDR3 consists of 16 residues. The germline gives CDR1 LNHNV, CDR2 YYDKDF (reference sequence). After removal of 0 bases from V and 1 base from J, the junction contained 3 bases not matched to a gene. CDR3 amino acids: CATSRDPGQSNQPQHF. In DNA, the CDR3 is TGTGCCACCAGCAGAGATCCGGGACAGAGCAATCAGCCCCAGCATTTT.

The V and J genes are TRBV4-2 and TRBJ2-1, with D possibly matching TRBD1 (6 bases). Trimming took off 0 bases at V and 3 bases at J, with 12 bases between the two ends. In germline, CDR1 is LGHNA, CDR2 YNFKEQ. The CDR3 covers 16 residues. CDR3 loop: CASSQDHRELYNEQFF. The CDR3 DNA sequence: TGTGCCAGCAGCCAAGACCACAGGGAGCTCTACAATGAGCAGTTCTTC.

This sequence joins TRBV5-1 and TRBJ1-2; 8 bases are shared with TRBD1. V shed 7 bases, J shed 4 bases, and the junction held 9 bases outside the gene matches. The CDR3 is 14 amino acids. The germline V gene encodes CDR1 SGHRS and CDR2 YFSETQ. This CDR3 reads CASAPGGAIYGYTF. In DNA, the CDR3 is TGCGCCAGCGCCCCAGGGGGCGCGATCTATGGCTACACCTTC.